This paragraph reports one T cell receptor beta chain. The data derive from a study of blood T cell repertoires in COVID-19. Turning to the study itself: Samples came from the United States, Italy and Spain, spanning acute and convalescent COVID-19. T cells, B-cell-depleted T cells, or PBMCs supplied cDNA or gDNA.

The authors' processing: Reference gene primer amplification gave nucleated cell count estimates. Produced via immunoSEQ multiplex PCR; TCRdb's table is partial and in-frame only. V and J calls and clone size are given by that table; D and trimming were obtained from the DNA. This sample has fewer than 130,000 clones, with 70% to 80% found just once. There are 13 residues in the CDR3. Germline V CDR1 and CDR2: KGHSH, LQKENI. J lost 3 bases, V lost 4 bases, and 3 bases had no gene match. Sequenced material: peripheral blood. The genes are TRBV18 and TRBJ2-7; 7 bases fit TRBD1. The TCR was taken from a man aged 65-85 years with active or convalescent COVID-19. The CDR3 protein is CASSLNRGYEQYF. The CDR3 region has the DNA TGTGCCAGCTCACTGAACAGGGGCTACGAGCAGTACTTC.